The 20 T cell receptor beta chains presented below share a single source sample, sequenced in a study of CD8+ T cells in alopecia areata. The treatment here: oral pan-JAK inhibitor, 5-10 mg twice daily. As the sequencing template, cDNA was produced by extracting RNA and reverse transcribing it. Produced via immunoSEQ multiplex PCR; TCRdb's table is partial and in-frame only. The sample lists more than 110,000 clones, 80% to 90% seen once, with around a quarter in the top ten. The source material was CD8+ T cells sorted from blood, sampled at week 4, from a patient treated with tofacitinib. The receptors come from a human donor with alopecia areata.

This chain uses TRBV6-4 with TRBJ2-7; 7 bases map to TRBD1. CDR1 and CDR2 (germline): MRHNA, SNTAGT. J lost 0 bases, V lost 0 bases, and 5 bases had no gene match. This CDR3 contains 16 residues. DNA for the CDR3: TGTGCCAGCAGTGACTCTAGGGGGCCCACCTCCTACGAGCAGTACTTC. It translates to CASSDSRGPTSYEQYF.

The genes are TRBV11-2 and TRBJ2-1; D call uncertain. The CDR3 spans 12 residues. Germline CDR1 reads SGHAT; CDR2 reads FQNNGV. The V end was cut by 6 bases, the J end by 4 bases, with 7 bases between. As DNA, the CDR3 is TGTGCCAGCAGACGCACTTACAATGAGCAGTTCTTC. Translating gives CASRRTYNEQFF.

The gene calls are TRBV12-5 and TRBJ2-1, with D uncertain. The CDR3 has 17 residues. The V gene's germline CDR1 is LGHNT and CDR2 FRNRAP. V was trimmed by 3 bases and J by 8 bases, leaving 23 bases between them. CDR3 nucleotide sequence: TGTGCTAGTGGTTTCGAGCCTTCGTTGCCAGTTCTTGATGAGCAGTTCTTC. This encodes CASGFEPSLPVLDEQFF.

V and J are TRBV10-3 and TRBJ2-2, with 9 bases aligning to TRBD2. V was clipped by 8 bases and J by 1 base; unmatched bases: 5. CDR1 and CDR2 from the germline V gene are ENHRY and SYGVKD. The CDR3 totals 15 residues. CDR3 DNA sequence: TGTGCCATCCCGAAAGCGGGGGGGAACACCGGGGAGCTGTTTTTT. This sequence encodes CAIPKAGGNTGELFF.

This chain links TRBV7-3 with TRBJ2-1, with D maybe TRBD1 (8 bases). V lost 5 bases to trimming and J lost 3 bases, with 17 bases between them. This CDR3 has 16 amino acids. The germline V gene encodes CDR1 SGHTA and CDR2 FQGTGA. CDR3 nucleotide sequence: TGTGCCAGCAGCGCCTCGACAGGGGAGGGCTACAATGAGCAGTTCTTC. Translated, it gives CASSASTGEGYNEQFF.

CDR3 region: CASSDGGGAQETQYF. The CDR3, as DNA: TGTGCCAGCAGCGATGGCGGGGGGGCCCAAGAGACCCAGTACTTC. The V and J genes are TRBV9 and TRBJ2-5; 9 bases are a match to TRBD2. The CDR3 length is 15 residues. Trimming at V came to 3 bases and at J to 1 base, leaving 4 bases not matched to a gene. CDR1 SGDLS and CDR2 YYNGEE come from the germline V gene.

V usage is TRBV9 and J usage is TRBJ2-5; TRBD1 agrees at 8 bases. Germline lookup yields CDR1 SGDLS and CDR2 YYNGEE. With V trimmed by 2 bases and J by 2 bases, 5 bases remained unmatched. This CDR3 region has 15 residues. In DNA, the CDR3 is TGTGCCAGCAGCGTGGGGGGACAGGATCAAGAGACCCAGTACTTC. Translated: CASSVGGQDQETQYF.

This clone was observed a handful of times. The chain is built from TRBV29-1 and TRBJ2-1, with D perhaps TRBD1 (5 bases). The V gene lost 4 bases and the J gene lost 5 bases, with 18 bases spanning the gap. There are 15 residues in the CDR3. Germline V gene lookup returns CDR1 SQVTM and CDR2 ANQGSEA. Here the CDR3 reads CSVGLWAGSHNEQFF. CDR3 nucleotides: TGCAGCGTTGGACTTTGGGCAGGGTCACACAATGAGCAGTTCTTC.

V usage is TRBV10-3 and J usage is TRBJ2-7; 11 bases fit TRBD1. Per germline, CDR1 ENHRY and CDR2 SYGVKD. The CDR3 length is 14 residues. Germline trimming cut 7 bases from V and 1 base from J; bases unmatched to any gene: 3. DNA for the CDR3: TGTGCCATCAAGGGACAGGGGGATTCCTACGAGCAGTACTTC. Residues: CAIKGQGDSYEQYF.

This clone showed up just a few times. The chain carries TRBV13 and TRBJ2-5; D might be TRBD2 (6 bases). CDR3 length: 15 amino acids. V was clipped by 5 bases and J by 5 bases, with 18 bases between them. Germline CDR1 and CDR2: PRHDT and FYEKMQ (reference sequence). CDR3 in DNA: TGTGCCAGCAGCGGAGGGGAAGGGGCGGGGGAGACCCAGTACTTC. It specifies CASSGGEGAGETQYF.

This clone was found once. A read error may account for a junction end that differs from germline. The CDR3 sequence is CASSITSSYNEQFF. The CDR3 DNA reads as TGTGCCAGCAGCATAACTAGCTCCTACAATGAGCAGTTCTTC. The chain employs TRBV7-3 and TRBJ2-1, with a weak D call TRBD2 (5 bases). CDR1 is SGHTA and CDR2 is FQGTGA in the germline V gene. The CDR3 contains 14 residues.

In this sample, this clone turned up once. This chain uses TRBV30 with TRBJ2-3; maybe TRBD2 (7 bases). The CDR3 is made up of 16 amino acids. Germline V CDR1 and CDR2: GTSNPN, SVGIG (reference sequence). V lost 2 bases to trimming and J lost 3 bases, with 18 bases between them. The CDR3 DNA is TGTGCCTGGAGTTGGCGGGGGCCCGTTCTGACAGATACGCAGTATTTT. Translating gives CAWSWRGPVLTDTQYF.

This clone was recorded once. The chain carries TRBV6-5 and TRBJ2-3, with 10 positions matching TRBD2. CDR3 length equals 15 residues. Trimming at V came to 4 bases and at J to 6 bases, leaving 7 bases not matched to a gene. Germline V gene data show CDR1 as MNHEY and CDR2 as SVGAGI. CDR3 DNA: TGTGCCAGCAGTTTAGATAGCGGGGGGACGGATACGCAGTATTTT. It translates to CASSLDSGGTDTQYF.

The gene calls are TRBV7-9 and TRBJ2-2; 7 bases match TRBD1. Germline CDR1 reads SEHNR; CDR2 reads FQNEAQ (reference sequence). The V gene end was trimmed by 8 bases and the J gene end by 3 bases; junction bases not matched to a gene: 12. The length of the CDR3 is 16 residues. The CDR3 region is CASYLIQGSDTGELFF. In DNA form, the CDR3 reads TGTGCCAGCTACTTAATACAGGGGAGTGACACCGGGGAGCTGTTTTTT.

This rearrangement joins TRBV4-2 to TRBJ2-5; D uncertain. The better agreement between TRBJ2-7 and the DNA end casts doubt on the J call. Looked up from germline, CDR1 is LGHNA and CDR2 is YNFKEQ. The CDR3 extends over 13 amino acids. CDR3 residues: CASSQDLNYEQYF. The CDR3 DNA reads TGTGCCAGCAGCCAGGATCTGAACTACGAGCAGTACTTC.

This clone was detected once. The gene calls are TRBV2 and TRBJ2-7; 9 nucleotides match TRBD2. The length of the CDR3 is 15 residues. The J segment lost 3 bases and the V segment lost 5 bases, leaving 8 bases of the junction unmatched. CDR1 is SNHLY and CDR2 is FYNNEI in the germline V gene. The CDR3 DNA reads as TGTGCCAGCAGTAGGTCCCGCGGGGGGGGCTACGAGCAGTACTTC. As protein: CASSRSRGGGYEQYF.

This clone turned up a few times. This chain uses TRBV4-2 with TRBJ1-2; D gene ambiguous. Germline V gene lookup returns CDR1 LGHNA and CDR2 YNFKEQ. The CDR3 totals 11 residues. Trimming shortened V by 5 bases and J by 7 bases, and 8 bases separated the two germline ends. In DNA, the CDR3 is TGTGCCAGCAGCTCCCTAGGTGGCTACACCTTC. Encoded protein: CASSSLGGYTF.

The chain links TRBV28 to TRBJ2-3; 8 bases align to TRBD2. Germline trimming cut 4 bases from V and 4 bases from J; bases unmatched to any gene: 10. This CDR3 contains 16 residues. Per the germline V gene, CDR1 is MDHEN and CDR2 is SYDVKM. Here the CDR3 DNA reads TGTGCCAGCAGTTGGGGGAGCGGGGGCCTCGCAGATACGCAGTATTTT. It encodes CASSWGSGGLADTQYF.

This clone is a singleton in its sample. The chain carries TRBV15 and TRBJ2-3; 7 bases are a match to TRBD1. Germline V gene lookup returns CDR1 LNHNV and CDR2 YYDKDF (reference sequence). Trimming at V came to 5 bases and at J to 2 bases, leaving 7 bases not matched to a gene. The CDR3 consists of 15 residues. For the CDR3, the DNA is TGTGCCACCAGCCCGGGACAGAGAATCACAGATACGCAGTATTTT. Encoded protein: CATSPGQRITDTQYF.

The table lists this clone with a few counts. The chain is built from TRBV4-3 and TRBJ2-7, with 12 nucleotides matching TRBD1. Losses at the gene ends were 4 bases for V and 3 bases for J; bases not matched to a gene: 4. CDR3 length: 15 residues. From germline, CDR1 is LGHNA and CDR2 YSLEER. CDR3 nucleotide sequence: TGCGCCAGCAGCCCTGGGACAGGGGGCGGCTACGAGCAGTACTTC. It specifies CASSPGTGGGYEQYF.